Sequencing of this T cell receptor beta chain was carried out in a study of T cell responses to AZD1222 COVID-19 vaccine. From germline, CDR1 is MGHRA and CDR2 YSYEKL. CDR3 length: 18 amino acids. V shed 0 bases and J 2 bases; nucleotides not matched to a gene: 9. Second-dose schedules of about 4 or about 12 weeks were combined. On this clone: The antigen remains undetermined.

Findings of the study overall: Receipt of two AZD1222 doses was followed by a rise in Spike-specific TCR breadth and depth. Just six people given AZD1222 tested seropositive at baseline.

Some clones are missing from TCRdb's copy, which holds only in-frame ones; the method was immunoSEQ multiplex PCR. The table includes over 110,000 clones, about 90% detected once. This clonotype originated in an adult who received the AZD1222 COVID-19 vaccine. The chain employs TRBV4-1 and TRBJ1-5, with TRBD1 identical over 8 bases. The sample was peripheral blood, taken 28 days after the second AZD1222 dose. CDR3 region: CASSQEGPGGIGNQPQHF. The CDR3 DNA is TGCGCCAGCAGCCAAGAAGGTCCAGGGGGCATCGGCAATCAGCCCCAGCATTTT.